Below are 16 T cell receptor beta chains sequenced from a single sample in a study of T-cell reconstitution after alpha-beta-depleted transplantation in children. It was with unique molecular identifiers that the TCRbeta library was prepared. One entry per CDR3 protein results from TCRdb running MiXCR on the PCR reads. The top ten clones hold 3.5% to 4.5% of a sample with 300,000 to 400,000 distinct CDR3 sequences, less than 15% of them seen once. The sample was PBMCs, taken from the stem cell graft. These receptors were collected from a human donor who donated a stem cell graft to a child with Fanconi anemia.

There are many counts of this clonotype. For the CDR3, the DNA is TGTGCCAGCAGCCAGGGGGATACGCAGTATTTT. Translating it yields CASSQGDTQYF. The gene calls are TRBV3-1 and TRBJ2-3; D gene ambiguous. This CDR3 is built from 11 residues. Germline CDR1 LGHDT, CDR2 YNNKEL (reference sequence). V gave up 3 bases and J gave up 6 bases, with 4 bases separating them.

This clonotype was recorded many times. The chain joins TRBV7-3 to TRBJ1-1; D ambiguous. The CDR3 consists of 13 residues. Germline CDR1 reads SGHTA; CDR2 reads FQGTGA. The V gene lost 4 bases and the J gene lost 0 bases, with 6 bases spanning the gap. Here the CDR3 DNA reads TGTGCCAGCAGCTCCTATATGAACACTGAAGCTTTCTTT. Protein: CASSSYMNTEAFF.

This clonotype was picked up many times. The CDR3 protein is CASSVGDRALGNEQFF. The DNA of the CDR3 is TGTGCCAGCAGCGTAGGGGACAGGGCGCTTGGGAATGAGCAGTTCTTC. This chain uses TRBV9 with TRBJ2-1, with 9 bases fitting TRBD1. Germline V gives CDR1 SGDLS, CDR2 YYNGEE. The ends lost 0 bases at V and 7 bases at J; junction bases unmatched: 8. There are 16 residues in the CDR3.

This clonotype was observed a few times. V gene TRBV12-5 combines with J gene TRBJ2-1, with D possibly being TRBD2 (7 bases). The V gene's germline CDR1 is LGHNT and CDR2 FRNRAP. V was cut by 5 bases and J by 5 bases, with 16 bases left in between. The CDR3 length is 15 residues. The CDR3 coding sequence is TGTGCTAGTGGTCCGGGACACGCGGGGGACAATGAGCAGTTCTTC. Residues: CASGPGHAGDNEQFF.

The chain recombines TRBV6-2 or TRBV6-3 with TRBJ2-1; 12 nucleotides align to TRBD2. The CDR3 sequence is 15 residues long. V dropped 2 bases and J dropped 10; count of bases not matched to a gene: 6. Germline V gene sequence: CDR1 MNHEY, CDR2 SVGEGT. The CDR3 reads CASSYPTGLAGEQFF. The CDR3 coding sequence is TGTGCCAGCAGTTACCCCACCGGACTAGCGGGGGAGCAGTTCTTC.

This clonotype has more than one count but fewer than ten. This chain joins TRBV2 and TRBJ2-1; 7 nucleotides align to TRBD1. This CDR3 is 14 amino acids long. After removal of 6 bases from V and 4 bases from J, the junction contained 6 bases not matched to a gene. Germline V lookup: CDR1 SNHLY, CDR2 FYNNEI. The CDR3 nucleotides read TGTGCCAGCAGAGCCGGGACAGCTTACAATGAGCAGTTCTTC. Translation gives CASRAGTAYNEQFF. Drawing the rest from reference TRBV2 and TRBJ2-1, the complete variable domain is EPEVTQTPSHQVTQMGQEVILRCVPISNHLYFYWYRQILGQKVEFLVSFYNNEISEKSEIFDDQFSVERPDGSNFTLKIRSTKLEDSAMYFCASRAGTAYNEQFFGPGTRLTVL.

This clonotype was seen a handful of times. The rearrangement joins TRBV20-1 to TRBJ2-3; no definite D call. V was shortened by 3 bases and J by 0 bases, with 13 bases between the two germline ends. The CDR3 is 15 residues long. Germline V gene sequence: CDR1 DFQATT, CDR2 SNEGSKA (reference sequence). CDR3 sequence reads: CSASYRSGSTDTQYF. The CDR3 nucleotides are TGCAGTGCTAGTTATAGGTCTGGGAGCACAGATACGCAGTATTTT.

This clonotype appeared a few times. This chain connects TRBV20-1 to TRBJ2-1, with a tentative D call TRBD2 (6 bases). Looked up from germline, CDR1 is DFQATT and CDR2 is SNEGSKA (reference sequence). CDR3 length equals 13 residues. Trimming pared 6 bases from V and 5 bases from J, leaving 14 bases between. The CDR3 loop is CSAVGGRNNEQFF. The CDR3 DNA follows: TGCAGTGCCGTCGGGGGTAGGAACAATGAGCAGTTCTTC.

The gene calls are TRBV5-5 and TRBJ1-5; perhaps TRBD1 as D (6 bases). The CDR3 spans 14 residues. Germline V gene lookup returns CDR1 SGHKS and CDR2 YYEKEE (reference sequence). V dropped 2 bases and J dropped 2 bases, with 8 bases sitting between them. CDR3 residues: CASSFEGGNQPQHF. CDR3 nucleotides: TGTGCCAGCAGCTTCGAGGGGGGCAATCAGCCCCAGCATTTT. Filled out from reference TRBV5-5 and TRBJ1-5, the complete variable domain reads DAGVTQSPTHLIKTRGQQVTLRCSPISGHKSVSWYQQVLGQGPQFIFQYYEKEERGRGNFPDRFSARQFPNYSSELNVNALLLGDSALYLCASSFEGGNQPQHFGDGTRLSIL.

This clonotype was observed at least ten times. This chain links TRBV14 with TRBJ1-4, with D perhaps TRBD1 (5 bases). Germline assignment: CDR1 SGHDN and CDR2 FVKESK. Trimming pared 0 bases from V and 5 bases from J, leaving 25 bases between. The CDR3 has 20 amino acids. CDR3 in DNA: TGTGCCAGCAGCCAAGATCGGTTGGGGCGATTCTATGCGGACAATGAAAAACTGTTTTTT. It is translated as CASSQDRLGRFYADNEKLFF.

This chain uses TRBV5-8 with TRBJ1-2, with 10 bases that match TRBD1. V was pared by 4 bases and J by 6 bases, with 9 bases of the junction left unmatched. The length of the CDR3 is 15 residues. Germline CDR1 is SGHTS and CDR2 is YDEGEE. The CDR3 sequence: CASSLPRGQGNGYTF. CDR3 nucleotides: TGTGCCAGCAGCCTGCCGCGGGGACAGGGGAATGGCTACACCTTC.

This rearrangement joins TRBV5-5 to TRBJ2-5; TRBD2 matches 8 bases. The J segment lost 1 base and the V segment lost 2 bases, leaving 4 bases of the junction unmatched. There are 15 residues in the CDR3. Germline-derived CDR1 and CDR2 are SGHKS and YYEKEE (reference sequence). CDR3 residues: CASSFSGGAQETQYF. The CDR3 coding sequence is TGTGCCAGCAGCTTCTCGGGAGGGGCCCAAGAGACCCAGTACTTC. The whole variable domain, filled in from reference TRBV5-5 and TRBJ2-5, reads DAGVTQSPTHLIKTRGQQVTLRCSPISGHKSVSWYQQVLGQGPQFIFQYYEKEERGRGNFPDRFSARQFPNYSSELNVNALLLGDSALYLCASSFSGGAQETQYFGPGTRLLVL.

This clonotype has only a few counts. The chain employs TRBV9 and TRBJ2-3; a possible D gene is TRBD2 (5 bases). The germline CDR1 and CDR2 sequences are SGDLS and YYNGEE. The CDR3 spans 14 residues. V was trimmed by 1 base and J by 1 base, leaving 7 bases between them. The CDR3 is CASSVTSRTDTQYF. In nucleotides, the CDR3 is TGTGCCAGCAGCGTAACTAGTCGCACAGATACGCAGTATTTT.

This chain joins TRBV4-2 and TRBJ2-3; 9 bases fit TRBD2. The CDR3 loop spans 17 amino acids. J was trimmed by 2 bases and V by 0 bases; bases with no gene match: 6. The germline V gene has CDR1 LGHNA and CDR2 YNFKEQ. CDR3 DNA sequence: TGTGCCAGCAGCCAAGATGCCGGGACTAGCACCACAGATACGCAGTATTTT. It encodes CASSQDAGTSTTDTQYF.

The chain links TRBV5-1 to TRBJ1-2; no reliable D call. V lost 0 bases and J 5 bases, leaving 14 bases between the germline ends. The CDR3 length is 15 residues. The V gene's germline CDR1 is SGHRS and CDR2 YFSETQ. Here the CDR3 DNA reads TGCGCCAGCAGCTTGGACCAGGTAGAAGTGTATGGCTACACCTTC. Its protein is CASSLDQVEVYGYTF.

This clonotype has at least ten counts. The V gene is TRBV19, the J gene TRBJ2-7, with 9 bases identical to TRBD1. The V gene's germline CDR1 is LNHDA and CDR2 SQIVND (reference sequence). V shed 3 bases, J shed 4 bases, and the junction held 1 base outside the gene matches. The CDR3 loop spans 13 amino acids. CDR3 residues: CASSIGTGYEQYF. The CDR3 DNA sequence: TGTGCCAGTAGTATCGGGACAGGGTACGAGCAGTACTTC.